This is a list of T cell receptor beta chains from one sample in a study of T cell responses to AZD1222 COVID-19 vaccine. Sequencing used immunoSEQ multiplex PCR; TCRdb keeps in-frame clones, though not all of them. The sample yields around 84,000 clones, 80% to 90% seen once. Here the sequenced sample was peripheral blood, taken on day 0 of AZD1222 vaccination. The receptors come from an adult in good health. Both conserved end residues are part of each CDR3. The D gene is left open where the match is weak. Clone size is not always given. Where it is, it says once, few, many or a class for expanded clones.

v_gene,d_gene,j_gene,abundance,CDR3nt,CDR3aa
TRBV5-1,TRBD1,TRBJ2-5,NA,TGCGCCAGCAGCCAGGGACAGGGAAAAGAGACCCAGTACTTC,CASSQGQGKETQYF
TRBV5-1,TRBD1,TRBJ2-2,NA,TGCGCCAGCACCTTGACAGGGAAGGACGGGGAGCTGTTTTTT,CASTLTGKDGELFF
TRBV6-5,TRBD1,TRBJ2-5,NA,TGTGCCAGCATGACAGGGCGAACGAACCAAGAGACCCAGTACTTC,CASMTGRTNQETQYF
TRBV27,TRBD1,TRBJ1-2,NA,TGTGCCAGCAGTCCCAGGATGGACAGGGGCTATGGCTACACCTTC,CASSPRMDRGYGYTF
TRBV2,NA,TRBJ1-3,few,TGTGCCAGCAGTGAGGACCTCTGGGCTGGAAACACCATATATTTT,CASSEDLWAGNTIYF
TRBV7-9,TRBD1,TRBJ1-1,NA,TGTGCCAGCAGTCGCGGACAGGCGCAGGGCACTGAAGCTTTCTTT,CASSRGQAQGTEAFF
TRBV12-3/TRBV12-4,NA,TRBJ2-1,NA,TGTGCCAGCAGCCCCGCGGGTGAGCAGTTCTTC,CASSPAGEQFF
TRBV19,NA,TRBJ1-2,NA,TGTGCCAGTAGTCGACCCGGTTCCGGGCCGAACTATGGCTACACCTTC,CASSRPGSGPNYGYTF
TRBV2,NA,TRBJ2-7,NA,TGTGCCAGCAGCGCGGGACAGACATACGAGCAGTACTTC,CASSAGQTYEQYF
TRBV5-1,TRBD2,TRBJ2-1,NA,TGCGCCAGCAGCACGGGACTAGAATACAATGAGCAGTTCTTC,CASSTGLEYNEQFF
TRBV7-2,NA,TRBJ2-4,NA,TGTGCCAGCAGCTTAGTGATGGTCAAAAACATTCAGTACTTC,CASSLVMVKNIQYF
TRBV7-3,NA,TRBJ2-5,few,TGTGCCAGCAGCTTAACGGGGCGGGGAGCCCGTCAAGAGACCCAGTACTTC,CASSLTGRGARQETQYF
TRBV5-1,TRBD2,TRBJ2-1,NA,TGCGCCAGCAGCCTCAACCCGACTAGCGAGCGGTACAATGAGCAGTTCTTC,CASSLNPTSERYNEQFF
TRBV19,TRBD1,TRBJ1-1,NA,TGTGCCAGTAGTGCAACAGGGGGCACTGAAGCCTTCTTT,CASSATGGTEAFF